The 27 T cell receptor beta chains below were found in one sample sequenced in a study of shared clonotypes between healthy human individuals. The repertoire was sequenced with immunoSEQ multiplex PCR; TCRdb's copy has only in-frame clones and lacks some. Of 150,000 to 200,000 clones in the sample, around 93% are singletons; the top ten hold 0.067%. Sequencing was carried out using naive CD4+ T cells sorted from blood. As to subset: CD45RA+ positively selected. All receptors derive from a woman aged 25 to 39 in good health.

This clone was detected only once. The CDR3 loop reads CASSFRGGGNTIYF. In DNA form, the CDR3 reads TGTGCCAGCAGTTTTAGGGGTGGAGGAAACACCATATATTTT. The rearrangement links TRBV28 to TRBJ1-3; D might be TRBD1 (5 bases). Trimming took 3 bases from V and 4 from J, leaving 10 bases between them. CDR3 length: 14 amino acids. Germline V gene lookup returns CDR1 MDHEN and CDR2 SYDVKM. Together with reference TRBV28 and TRBJ1-3, the CDR3 gives the full variable domain: DVKVTQSSRYLVKRTGEKVFLECVQDMDHENMFWYRQDPGLGLRLIYFSYDVKMKEKGDIPEGYSVSREKKERFSLILESASTNQTSMYLCASSFRGGGNTIYFGEGSWLTVV.

This clone was observed once. V usage is TRBV25-1 and J usage is TRBJ1-6; 7 nucleotides line up with TRBD1. CDR1 and CDR2 from the germline V gene are MGHDK and SYGVNS. The CDR3 covers 15 residues. With 4 bases clipped from V and 6 bases from J, the junction kept 6 bases outside the gene matches. The CDR3 reads CASSVTQGSNSPLHF. CDR3 bases: TGTGCCAGCAGTGTTACACAGGGGAGTAATTCACCCCTCCACTTT.

The rearrangement joins TRBV5-1 to TRBJ1-2; perhaps TRBD1 as D (6 bases). Germline V gives CDR1 SGHRS, CDR2 YFSETQ. Deletions cut 2 bases from V and 0 bases from J, with 14 bases between. This CDR3 region has 16 residues. The CDR3 sequence: CASSFGQTRSNYGYTF. For the CDR3, the DNA is TGCGCCAGCAGCTTCGGACAGACACGATCTAACTATGGCTACACCTTC.

The chain joins TRBV5-4 to TRBJ2-5; D might be TRBD1 (6 bases). The CDR3 is made up of 16 amino acids. V shed 5 bases and J shed 9 bases, with 26 bases lying between them. Germline V gives CDR1 SGHNT, CDR2 YYREEE (reference sequence). The CDR3 coding sequence is TGTGCCAGCAGAACCAACCGGGACACCCACGAAAAGGCCCAGTACTTC. Translated: CASRTNRDTHEKAQYF.

The chain links TRBV10-1 to TRBJ2-1, with TRBD1 as a possible D gene (6 bases). V lost 0 bases and J lost 5, with 11 bases in between. The CDR3 loop spans 15 amino acids. Germline V gene data show CDR1 as WNHNN and CDR2 as SYGVQD (reference sequence). CDR3 loop: CASSESGHLNNEQFF. CDR3 nucleotide sequence: TGCGCCAGCAGTGAGTCGGGACACCTAAACAATGAGCAGTTCTTC.

The V gene is TRBV2, the J gene TRBJ2-7; TRBD2 agrees at 11 bases. Germline CDR1 is SNHLY and CDR2 is FYNNEI. The CDR3 totals 14 residues. The V segment lost 4 bases and the J segment 7 bases; nucleotides outside the gene matches: 6. CDR3 in amino acids: CASSGLAGFQEQYF. As DNA, the CDR3 is TGTGCCAGCAGTGGACTAGCGGGGTTTCAGGAGCAGTACTTC.

CDR3 coding DNA: TGTGCCAGCAACTCAGATCACTACGAGCAGTACTTC. This sequence encodes CASNSDHYEQYF. The chain joins TRBV2 to TRBJ2-7; D unclear. Germline CDR1 reads SNHLY; CDR2 reads FYNNEI. Trimming stripped 7 bases from V and 3 bases from J, with 10 bases between. The CDR3 is made up of 12 amino acids.

In its sample, this clone was seen a few times. This chain links TRBV4-2 with TRBJ2-7; D possibly corresponds to TRBD2 (6 bases). CDR1 and CDR2 from the germline V gene are LGHNA and YNFKEQ. The ends were cut back, 4 bases at V and 5 bases at J, with 24 bases in the middle. This CDR3 contains 17 residues. Here the CDR3 reads CASSPTRGSTAENEQYF. DNA of the CDR3: TGTGCCAGCAGCCCTACTCGGGGGTCCACTGCGGAGAACGAGCAGTACTTC.

The chain joins TRBV29-1 to TRBJ2-3; TRBD2 matches 9 bases. The V and J ends lost 3 bases and 6 bases, in that order; junction bases with no gene match: 4. This CDR3 contains 13 residues. The germline V gene encodes CDR1 SQVTM and CDR2 ANQGSEA. The chain's CDR3 is CSVDAGGVDTQYF. CDR3 bases: TGCAGCGTTGACGCGGGAGGGGTTGATACGCAGTATTTT.

The chain combines TRBV2 with TRBJ2-1; 12 nucleotides align to TRBD2. The CDR3 totals 17 residues. V shed 6 bases, J shed 4 bases, and the junction held 10 bases outside the gene matches. Germline CDR1 and CDR2: SNHLY and FYNNEI. CDR3 in amino acids: CASSRLAGEGSYNEQFF. CDR3 DNA sequence: TGTGCCAGCAGCCGACTAGCGGGAGAGGGCTCTTACAATGAGCAGTTCTTC.

The chain has TRBV28 and TRBJ2-2; D is perhaps TRBD1 (6 bases). The V end was cut by 2 bases, the J end by 2 bases, with 9 bases between. The germline gives CDR1 MDHEN, CDR2 SYDVKM. This CDR3 has 15 amino acids. CDR3 residues: CASSLGQHNTGELFF. Here the CDR3 DNA reads TGTGCCAGCAGTTTAGGACAGCATAACACCGGGGAGCTGTTTTTT.

The chain joins TRBV27 to TRBJ2-7; a possible D gene is TRBD2 (5 bases). The CDR3 is 14 residues long. The V gene's germline CDR1 is MNHEY and CDR2 SMNVEV (reference sequence). V lost 9 bases and J 6 bases, leaving 21 bases between the germline ends. The CDR3: CARTVSGTSSEQYF. The CDR3 DNA reads as TGTGCCAGAACAGTTTCGGGAACCAGCTCCGAGCAGTACTTC.

The chain recombines TRBV7-9 with TRBJ2-5; 9 bases fit TRBD1. The CDR3 runs 13 residues. CDR1 SEHNR and CDR2 FQNEAQ come from the germline V gene (reference sequence). Losses at the gene ends were 1 base for V and 11 bases for J; bases not matched to a gene: 5. CDR3 loop: CASSLGQGGEQYF. In DNA form, the CDR3 reads TGTGCCAGCAGCTTAGGACAGGGGGGAGAGCAGTACTTC.

This chain links TRBV27 with TRBJ2-5; tentatively, D is TRBD1 or TRBD2 (6 bases each). The end of the DNA fits TRBJ2-7 better, so the J call may be wrong. Germline V gene sequence: CDR1 MNHEY, CDR2 SMNVEV (reference sequence). CDR3 length equals 14 residues. The CDR3 region has the DNA TGTGCCAGCAGTCCCCTTGGGGGGCCATACGAGCAGTACTTC. Translation gives CASSPLGGPYEQYF.

V usage is TRBV5-4 and J usage is TRBJ1-5, with TRBD1 as a possible D gene (5 bases). Germline CDR1 reads SGHNT; CDR2 reads YYREEE (reference sequence). This CDR3 is 13 amino acids long. Trimming left V 5 bases short and J 4 bases short, with 10 bases between. The CDR3 reads CASSPGGNQPQHF. The CDR3, as DNA: TGTGCCAGCAGTCCGGGGGGGAATCAGCCCCAGCATTTT.

The V call is TRBV5-1, the J call TRBJ2-7; TRBD1 agrees at 9 bases. The J segment lost 0 bases and the V segment lost 3 bases, leaving 4 bases of the junction unmatched. Per germline, CDR1 SGHRS and CDR2 YFSETQ. The CDR3 sequence is 15 residues long. This CDR3 reads CASSWDRASSYEQYF. CDR3 nucleotides: TGCGCCAGCAGCTGGGACAGGGCCTCCTCCTACGAGCAGTACTTC. Complete variable domain (other parts from reference TRBV5-1 and TRBJ2-7): KAGVTQTPRYLIKTRGQQVTLSCSPISGHRSVSWYQQTPGQGLQFLFEYFSETQRNKGNFPGRFSGRQFSNSRSEMNVSTLELGDSALYLCASSWDRASSYEQYFGPGTRLTVT.

The chain recombines TRBV28 with TRBJ1-2; D call uncertain. V lost 3 bases, J lost 6 bases, and 14 bases lay in between. Germline CDR1 is MDHEN and CDR2 is SYDVKM. The CDR3 is made up of 14 amino acids. CDR3 in DNA: TGTGCCAGCAGTTTCCCGGGCACCGTCCATGGCTACACCTTC. The encoded protein is CASSFPGTVHGYTF.

The CDR3 is CASRDYNEQFF. The CDR3 DNA reads TGTGCCAGTAGGGACTACAATGAGCAGTTCTTC. The V call is TRBV19, the J call TRBJ2-1; D remains unclear. Trimming cost V 6 bases and J 3 bases, with 3 bases left between them. Germline V gene lookup returns CDR1 LNHDA and CDR2 SQIVND (reference sequence). The CDR3 contains 11 residues.

The rearrangement uses TRBV5-4 and TRBJ2-7; 9 nucleotides line up with TRBD2. Germline loops: CDR1 SGHNT, CDR2 YYREEE (reference sequence). The J segment lost 2 bases and the V segment lost 3 bases, leaving 9 bases of the junction unmatched. The CDR3 runs 16 residues. In DNA form, the CDR3 reads TGTGCCAGCAGCTCCCCACAGACTAGCGGCACCTACGAGCAGTACTTC. Translated: CASSSPQTSGTYEQYF.

V and J are TRBV28 and TRBJ2-7; no clear D gene. V was pared by 6 bases and J by 2 bases, with 11 bases between. Germline values: CDR1 MDHEN, CDR2 SYDVKM. CDR3 size: 13 residues. This chain's CDR3 is CASRRSGAYEQYF. DNA of the CDR3: TGTGCCAGCAGGAGGTCAGGAGCCTACGAGCAGTACTTC.

The gene calls are TRBV28 and TRBJ1-1, with TRBD1 as a possible D gene (5 bases). The CDR3 spans 13 residues. V was shortened by 5 bases and J by 4 bases, with 11 bases between the two germline ends. Germline CDR1 is MDHEN and CDR2 is SYDVKM. The CDR3 reads CASSIPGITEAFF. The CDR3, as DNA: TGTGCCAGCAGTATCCCAGGGATCACTGAAGCTTTCTTT.

This chain links TRBV5-1 with TRBJ2-2; D is unclear. Germline loops: CDR1 SGHRS, CDR2 YFSETQ. The CDR3 runs 14 residues. Trimming left V 4 bases short and J 7 bases short, with 14 bases between. The CDR3 loop is CASSTGGSNGELFF. The DNA of the CDR3 is TGCGCCAGCAGCACGGGTGGGTCAAACGGGGAGCTGTTTTTT.

The gene calls are TRBV19 and TRBJ2-3; D is possibly TRBD2 (6 bases). The germline V gene has CDR1 LNHDA and CDR2 SQIVND (reference sequence). The CDR3 covers 12 residues. DNA for the CDR3: TGTGCTTCCGGGGGTCAAGGGGATACGCAGTATTTT. Translated: CASGGQGDTQYF.

V gene TRBV4-2 combines with J gene TRBJ1-1; 8 positions match TRBD1. The CDR3 totals 14 residues. Looked up from germline, CDR1 is LGHNA and CDR2 is YNFKEQ. V gave up 2 bases and J gave up 4 bases; unmatched junction bases: 3. CDR3 coding DNA: TGTGCCAGCAGCCAATGGACAGGGCCCACTGAAGCTTTCTTT. Protein: CASSQWTGPTEAFF.

The chain carries TRBV28 and TRBJ2-5; D is possibly TRBD1 or TRBD2 (5 bases each). Matching the DNA end better, TRBJ2-7 makes the J call doubtful. The length of the CDR3 is 14 residues. Germline V CDR1 and CDR2: MDHEN, SYDVKM. CDR3 sequence: CASGRGAFGYEQYF. The CDR3 nucleotides read TGTGCCAGCGGAAGAGGGGCATTCGGATACGAGCAGTACTTC.

The chain recombines TRBV5-1 with TRBJ2-7; D is undetermined. Trimming removed 3 bases at V and 0 bases at J, with 7 bases between. Germline values: CDR1 SGHRS, CDR2 YFSETQ. This CDR3 is built from 13 residues. In DNA, the CDR3 is TGCGCCAGCAGCTACCGAGGCTCCTACGAGCAGTACTTC. Its translation: CASSYRGSYEQYF.

The chain links TRBV18 to TRBJ2-5; D call uncertain. Germline loops: CDR1 KGHSH, CDR2 LQKENI. The CDR3 loop spans 15 amino acids. V was pared by 0 bases and J by 2 bases, with 10 bases between. In DNA form, the CDR3 reads TGTGCCAGCTCACCACCGATCCCCAGTCAAGAGACCCAGTACTTC. This translates into CASSPPIPSQETQYF.